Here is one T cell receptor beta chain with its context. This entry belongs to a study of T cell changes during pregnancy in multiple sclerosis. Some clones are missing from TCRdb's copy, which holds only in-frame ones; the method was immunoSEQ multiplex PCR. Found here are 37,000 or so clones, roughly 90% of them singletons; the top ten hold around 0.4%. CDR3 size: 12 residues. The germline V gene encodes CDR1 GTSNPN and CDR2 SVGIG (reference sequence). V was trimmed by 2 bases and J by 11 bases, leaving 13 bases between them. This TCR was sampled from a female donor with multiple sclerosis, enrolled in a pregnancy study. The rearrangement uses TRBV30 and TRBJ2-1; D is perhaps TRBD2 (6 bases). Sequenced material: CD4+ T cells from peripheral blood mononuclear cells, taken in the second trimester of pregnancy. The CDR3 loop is CAWSPSGLQQFF. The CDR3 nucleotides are TGTGCCTGGAGTCCTTCGGGACTCCAGCAGTTCTTC.